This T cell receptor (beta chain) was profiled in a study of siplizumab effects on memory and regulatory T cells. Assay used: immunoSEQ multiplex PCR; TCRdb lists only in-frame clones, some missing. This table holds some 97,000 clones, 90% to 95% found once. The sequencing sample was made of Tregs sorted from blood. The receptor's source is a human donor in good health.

CDR3 in amino acids: CASSSPGQSNEQFF. The CDR3, as DNA: TGTGCCAGCAGTTCCCCGGGACAATCGAATGAGCAGTTCTTC. The chain recombines TRBV28 with TRBJ2-1; D may be TRBD1 (6 bases). Trimming pared 4 bases from V and 7 bases from J, leaving 14 bases between. The CDR3 runs 14 residues. The germline V gene has CDR1 MDHEN and CDR2 SYDVKM.